The 20 T cell receptor beta chains listed next were all sequenced from one sample in a study of OX40 agonist ivuxolimab in advanced cancers. Clones were read by immunoSEQ multiplex PCR, and TCRdb kept only the in-frame ones, dropping some. Of approximately 31,000 clones in the sample, around 87% were seen once. This specimen was CD4+ or CD8+ T cells sorted from blood, taken in a trial of the OX40 agonist ivuxolimab. Receptor source: an adult with an advanced solid tumor such as melanoma, head and neck, liver or kidney cancer.

The gene calls are TRBV28 and TRBJ2-3; weak D call: TRBD1 (5 bases). Trimming removed 5 bases from V and 4 bases from J, with 7 bases in between. Looked up from germline, CDR1 is MDHEN and CDR2 is SYDVKM. The CDR3 has 12 residues. The CDR3 DNA reads as TGTGCCAGCAGTCTAGGGGCAGATACGCAGTATTTT. Translation: CASSLGADTQYF.

This clone appeared a single time. The chain combines TRBV28 with TRBJ1-1; the D gene is possibly TRBD1 (5 bases). The CDR3 length is 15 residues. The V and J ends lost 8 bases and 0 bases respectively, with 16 bases between them. Per the germline V gene, CDR1 is MDHEN and CDR2 is SYDVKM. The CDR3 DNA follows: TGTGCCAGCTACCCCGAGACAGACTTGAACACTGAAGCTTTCTTT. Translation gives CASYPETDLNTEAFF. The full variable domain, its missing parts supplied by reference TRBV28 and TRBJ1-1, is DVKVTQSSRYLVKRTGEKVFLECVQDMDHENMFWYRQDPGLGLRLIYFSYDVKMKEKGDIPEGYSVSREKKERFSLILESASTNQTSMYLCASYPETDLNTEAFFGQGTRLTVV.

The chain carries TRBV4-2 and TRBJ2-5; 8 positions agree with TRBD1. J gave up 6 bases and V 4 bases, and 13 bases lay outside the gene matches. The CDR3 totals 16 residues. Germline-derived CDR1 and CDR2 are LGHNA and YNFKEQ. As DNA, the CDR3 is TGTGCCAGCAGCCCACGGGCCACCCAGGGGGCGAAGACCCAGTACTTC. Translated: CASSPRATQGAKTQYF.

Here the CDR3 reads CASSFLQGGSGYTF. The DNA for the CDR3 is TGTGCCAGCAGCTTCCTACAGGGAGGGAGTGGCTACACCTTC. The genes are TRBV11-2 and TRBJ1-2; maybe TRBD1 (6 bases). Germline V lookup: CDR1 SGHAT, CDR2 FQNNGV. The CDR3 loop spans 14 amino acids. With 3 bases removed from V and 7 bases from J, the gap between germline ends came to 15 bases. The full variable domain, its missing parts supplied by reference TRBV11-2 and TRBJ1-2, is EAGVAQSPRYKIIEKRQSVAFWCNPISGHATLYWYQQILGQGPKLLIQFQNNGVVDDSQLPKDRFSAERLKGVDSTLKIQPAKLEDSAVYLCASSFLQGGSGYTFGSGTRLTVV.

This rearrangement joins TRBV29-1 to TRBJ2-1; 10 bases fit TRBD2. J lost 12 bases, V lost 4 bases, and 9 bases had no gene match. In germline, CDR1 is SQVTM, CDR2 ANQGSEA. The CDR3 runs to 13 residues. The CDR3 sequence is CSVVQASGRGQFF. CDR3 nucleotides: TGCAGCGTTGTCCAGGCTAGCGGGAGAGGGCAGTTCTTC.

This chain uses TRBV28 with TRBJ2-5, with D possibly TRBD2 on 6 matching bases. The DNA end is a closer match to TRBJ2-7, so the J assignment may be wrong. Germline CDR1 and CDR2: MDHEN and SYDVKM. The CDR3 has 16 amino acids. CDR3 amino acids: CASSPRGLPEAYEQYF. CDR3 bases: TGTGCCAGCAGCCCCCGGGGACTTCCCGAGGCCTACGAGCAGTACTTC.

The CDR3 here is CASSKGYEQYF. The CDR3 DNA follows: TGTGCCAGCAGCAAGGGTTACGAGCAGTACTTC. The rearrangement uses TRBV7-6 and TRBJ2-7; D gene uncertain. The CDR3 totals 11 residues. CDR1 and CDR2 from the germline V gene are SGHVS and FNYEAQ. Trimming pared 5 bases from V and 4 bases from J, leaving 6 bases between.

The chain employs TRBV18 and TRBJ2-1, with D tentatively TRBD2 (6 bases). CDR3 size: 15 residues. Per germline, CDR1 KGHSH and CDR2 LQKENI. Trimming pared 2 bases from V and 2 bases from J, leaving 10 bases between. The CDR3 nucleotides are TGTGCCAGCTCACCAACCGGGAGAACCTACAATGAGCAGTTCTTC. Translating gives CASSPTGRTYNEQFF.

This chain uses TRBV5-8 with TRBJ2-7, with 7 bases matching TRBD1. The CDR3 loop spans 14 amino acids. The V gene end was trimmed by 4 bases and the J gene end by 1 base; junction bases not matched to a gene: 5. CDR1 is SGHTS and CDR2 is YDEGEE in the germline V gene. CDR3: CASSPWTGSYEQYF. The CDR3, as DNA: TGTGCCAGCAGCCCGTGGACAGGTTCCTACGAGCAGTACTTC.

The chain links TRBV7-2 to TRBJ2-2; D is unclear. Trimming took off 4 bases at V and 2 bases at J, with 2 bases between the two ends. The CDR3 is 12 amino acids. Germline V CDR1 and CDR2: SGHTA, FQGNSA. The CDR3 loop is CASSSNTGELFF. The CDR3 nucleotides are TGTGCCAGCAGCTCTAACACCGGGGAGCTGTTTTTT.

This chain connects TRBV18 to TRBJ2-5; 7 nucleotides agree with TRBD1. The length of the CDR3 is 15 residues. CDR1 and CDR2 from the germline V gene are KGHSH and LQKENI. Unmatched junction bases numbered 9, after V lost 3 bases and J lost 5 bases. As DNA, the CDR3 is TGTGCCAGCTCACCGAATCAGGGGGATGGGGAGACCCAGTACTTC. It translates to CASSPNQGDGETQYF.

As concerns this clone: Other DNA sequences in this specimen translate into the identical CDR3. This chain joins TRBV5-1 and TRBJ2-1, with TRBD1 identical over 9 bases. CDR3 size: 16 residues. Germline V gene sequence: CDR1 SGHRS, CDR2 YFSETQ. With V trimmed by 1 base and J by 3 bases, 5 bases remained unmatched. The CDR3 protein is CASSLYGQGNYNEQFF. CDR3 nucleotide sequence: TGCGCCAGCAGCTTGTACGGACAGGGGAACTACAATGAGCAGTTCTTC.

The chain has TRBV6-1 and TRBJ2-2, with D possibly matching TRBD2 (6 bases). The CDR3 has 15 residues. Germline CDR1 is MNHNS and CDR2 is SASEGT. V lost 4 bases, J lost 6 bases, and 15 bases lay in between. The CDR3 DNA sequence: TGTGCCAGCAGTGCGGACGGTTGGAGGGCCGGGGAGCTGTTTTTT. Amino acid sequence: CASSADGWRAGELFF.

V and J are TRBV18 and TRBJ2-1; 10 positions match TRBD2. CDR3 size: 15 residues. Germline CDR1 reads KGHSH; CDR2 reads LQKENI. The V segment lost 6 bases and the J segment 4 bases; nucleotides outside the gene matches: 6. CDR3 in amino acids: CASSRLAGEYNEQFF. DNA of the CDR3: TGTGCCAGCTCGCGTCTAGCGGGAGAGTACAATGAGCAGTTCTTC. Full variable domain (outside the CDR3, taken from reference TRBV18 and TRBJ2-1): NAGVMQNPRHLVRRRGQEARLRCSPMKGHSHVYWYRQLPEEGLKFMVYLQKENIIDESGMPKERFSAEFPKEGPSILRIQQVVRGDSAAYFCASSRLAGEYNEQFFGPGTRLTVL.

The rearrangement joins TRBV19 to TRBJ1-1, with 8 bases identical to TRBD1. The CDR3 runs 16 residues. The V gene end was trimmed by 3 bases and the J gene end by 2 bases; junction bases not matched to a gene: 8. Per germline, CDR1 LNHDA and CDR2 SQIVND (reference sequence). CDR3 residues: CASSMGGTGRNTEAFF. The CDR3 nucleotides are TGTGCCAGTAGTATGGGGGGGACAGGCCGCAACACTGAAGCTTTCTTT.

This sequence joins TRBV18 and TRBJ1-5; tentatively, D is TRBD1 (5 bases). Per germline, CDR1 KGHSH and CDR2 LQKENI. This CDR3 has 15 amino acids. Trimming pared 2 bases from V and 2 bases from J, leaving 10 bases between. In DNA, the CDR3 is TGTGCCAGCTCACCAACGGGGGAGGGCAATCAGCCCCAGCATTTT. It translates to CASSPTGEGNQPQHF.

V usage is TRBV5-1 and J usage is TRBJ2-3, with D perhaps TRBD1 or TRBD2 (5 bases each). V was clipped by 5 bases and J by 2 bases, with 18 bases between them. The CDR3 loop spans 16 amino acids. Germline-derived CDR1 and CDR2 are SGHRS and YFSETQ. The CDR3 here is CASRATGGPPTDTQYF. The DNA for the CDR3 is TGCGCCAGCAGGGCGACTGGGGGTCCCCCCACAGATACGCAGTATTTT.

The V gene is TRBV28, the J gene TRBJ1-4; 11 bases are a match to TRBD1. The CDR3 extends over 14 amino acids. Trimming at V came to 6 bases and at J to 8 bases, leaving 5 bases not matched to a gene. The V gene's germline CDR1 is MDHEN and CDR2 SYDVKM. This CDR3 reads CASRRTGGPEKLFF. In nucleotides, the CDR3 is TGTGCCAGCAGAAGGACAGGGGGCCCCGAAAAACTGTTTTTT. Complete variable domain (other parts from reference TRBV28 and TRBJ1-4): DVKVTQSSRYLVKRTGEKVFLECVQDMDHENMFWYRQDPGLGLRLIYFSYDVKMKEKGDIPEGYSVSREKKERFSLILESASTNQTSMYLCASRRTGGPEKLFFGSGTQLSVL.

This clone was seen more than once but under ten times. The chain has TRBV27 and TRBJ2-1; TRBD2 matches at 8 bases. The CDR3 length is 15 residues. The germline V gene encodes CDR1 MNHEY and CDR2 SMNVEV (reference sequence). V trimming: 0 bases; J trimming: 4 bases; junction bases outside the gene matches: 2. The CDR3 sequence: CASSLSVAGYNEQFF. Written as DNA, the CDR3 is TGTGCCAGCAGTTTATCAGTAGCGGGGTACAATGAGCAGTTCTTC.

The chain has TRBV4-1 and TRBJ1-5, with 8 bases lining up with TRBD1. Germline CDR1 is MGHRA and CDR2 is YSYEKL. The CDR3 is 17 amino acids. The junction had 5 bases not matched to a gene; V was cut back by 0 bases and J by 1 base. CDR3 bases: TGCGCCAGCAGCCAAGATCGGACAGGGATGAGCAATCAGCCCCAGCATTTT. This codes for CASSQDRTGMSNQPQHF.